The T cell receptor (beta chain) described here comes from a study of PD-L1 blockade in urothelial cancer. This CDR3 region has 15 residues. V trimming: 7 bases; J trimming: 5 bases; junction bases outside the gene matches: 11. Germline V gene data show CDR1 as SNHLY and CDR2 as FYNNEI. Time point reported: pretreatment peripheral blood. Study outcomes and limitations: Below-median TCR clonality that was measured in pretreatment blood predicted better survival.

On this clone itself: The antigen is undetermined.

Templates that were synthetic TCR analogs were spiked into each PCR. Here immunoSEQ multiplex PCR was the method, and the copy in TCRdb shows in-frame clones only, minus some. The data show about 63,000 clones, about four fifths seen once. This sequence joins TRBV2 and TRBJ1-3, with 7 bases identical to TRBD1. This clonotype originated in a man between 65 and 85 years old with urothelial cancer. The sequencing used PBMCs, collected around atezolizumab (anti-PD-L1) treatment. The CDR3 sequence: CASTWDRSSRNTIYF. The CDR3 nucleotides are TGTGCCAGCACCTGGGACAGAAGTTCTAGAAACACCATATATTTT.